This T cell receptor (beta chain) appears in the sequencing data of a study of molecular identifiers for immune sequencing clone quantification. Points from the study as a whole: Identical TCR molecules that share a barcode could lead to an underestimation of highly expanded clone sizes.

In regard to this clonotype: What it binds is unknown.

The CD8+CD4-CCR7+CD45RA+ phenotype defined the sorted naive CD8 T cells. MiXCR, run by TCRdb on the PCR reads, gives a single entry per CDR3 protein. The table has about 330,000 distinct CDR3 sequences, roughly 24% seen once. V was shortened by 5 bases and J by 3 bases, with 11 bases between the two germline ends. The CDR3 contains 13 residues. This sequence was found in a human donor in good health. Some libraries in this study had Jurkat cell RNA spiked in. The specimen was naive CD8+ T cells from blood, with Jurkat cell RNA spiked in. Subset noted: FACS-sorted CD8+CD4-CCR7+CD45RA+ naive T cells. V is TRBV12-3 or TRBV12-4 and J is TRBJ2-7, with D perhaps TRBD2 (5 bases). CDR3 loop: CASSGGAHYEQYF. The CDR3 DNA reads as TGTGCCAGCAGTGGAGGTGCCCACTACGAGCAGTACTTC.